The source of this TCR beta chain is a study of OX40 agonist ivuxolimab in advanced cancers. A note on this clone: Other DNA sequences in this sample translate to the same CDR3.

Only in-frame clones appear in the TCRdb table, and some are missing; sequencing was by immunoSEQ multiplex PCR. The sample has approximately 72,000 clones, about four fifths seen once. V lost 6 bases and J lost 4; bases outside the gene matches: 7. The CDR3 length is 13 residues. Germline values: CDR1 SQVTM, CDR2 ANQGSEA. The input for sequencing was CD4+ or CD8+ T cells sorted from blood, taken in a trial of the OX40 agonist ivuxolimab. This chain links TRBV29-1 with TRBJ2-7; 9 bases map to TRBD1. This sequence originates from an adult with an advanced solid tumor such as melanoma, head and neck, liver or kidney cancer. CDR3 protein: CSVETGGLYEQYF. CDR3 nucleotides: TGCAGCGTAGAGACAGGGGGTTTGTACGAGCAGTACTTC.